A single T cell receptor beta chain is shown here with its context. The antigen is not known. The data stem from a study of T-cell reconstitution after alpha-beta-depleted transplantation in children. Study-level results: Expanded graft clones, several hundred of them, were reportedly the source of alpha-beta T cells about two months after transplant. The main origin of T-cell counts and diversity one year after transplant was newly produced T cells. It was surviving recipient T cells and thymic progenitors that gave some patients high TCRbeta diversity at day 60.

This CDR3 is 13 amino acids long. Germline CDR1 SQVTM, CDR2 ANQGSEA. Trimming cost V 3 bases and J 6 bases; bases outside gene matches: 5. Unique molecular identifiers were incorporated during preparation of the TCRbeta library. TCRdb called the PCR reads again in MiXCR, with one record for every CDR3 protein. This table has fewer than 700,000 distinct CDR3 sequences, roughly 13% appearing once. V usage is TRBV29-1 and J usage is TRBJ2-7; 10 bases fit TRBD1. The receptor comes from a male patient under 18 who had a stem cell transplant for acute myeloid leukemia, so the T cells may come from the graft donor. The sample in question was PBMCs, mostly from graft donor cells, obtained 360 days after TCRalphabeta/CD19-depleted stem cell transplant. CDR3 sequence: CSVDGTGAGEQYF. CDR3 DNA: TGCAGCGTTGATGGGACAGGGGCGGGCGAGCAGTACTTC.